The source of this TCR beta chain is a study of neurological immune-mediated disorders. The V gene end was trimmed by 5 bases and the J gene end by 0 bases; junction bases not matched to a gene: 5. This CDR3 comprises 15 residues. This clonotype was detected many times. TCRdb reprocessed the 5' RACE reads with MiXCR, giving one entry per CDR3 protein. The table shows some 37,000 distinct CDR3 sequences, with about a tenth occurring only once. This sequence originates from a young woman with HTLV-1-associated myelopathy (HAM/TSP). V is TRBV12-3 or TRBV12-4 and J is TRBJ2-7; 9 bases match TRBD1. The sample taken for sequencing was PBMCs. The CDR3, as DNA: TGTGCCAGCAGTCCGGGACAGGGTGCCTCCTACGAGCAGTACTTC. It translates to CASSPGQGASYEQYF.